The 19 T cell receptor beta chains presented below share a single source sample, sequenced in a study of CD8 T cells in Susac syndrome. When the RNA was reverse transcribed, random hexamers were used with an input of roughly 0.5 to 1 ug. Each CDR3 protein is one row after TCRdb ran MiXCR on the immunoSEQ multiplex PCR reads. The sample includes some 150,000 distinct CDR3 sequences, less than 95% of them seen just once. The sequencing input was CD4+ T cells from PBMCs. The receptors derive from a human donor in good health.

The V gene is TRBV3-1, the J gene TRBJ2-1, with D uncertain. This CDR3 spans 13 amino acids. Trimming stripped 4 bases from V and 12 bases from J, with 16 bases between. From germline, CDR1 is LGHDT and CDR2 YNNKEL (reference sequence). CDR3: CASSPSPKGRQFF. The CDR3 DNA reads TGTGCCAGCAGCCCTTCCCCTAAGGGCAGGCAGTTCTTC.

The V gene is TRBV24-1, the J gene TRBJ2-7; 11 positions match TRBD1. With V trimmed by 3 bases and J by 3 bases, 3 bases remained unmatched. This CDR3 is built from 15 residues. CDR1 is KGHDR and CDR2 is SFDVKD in the germline V gene. The CDR3, as DNA: TGTGCCACCAGTGATCCGGGACAGGGGGACTACGAGCAGTACTTC. Its translation is CATSDPGQGDYEQYF.

CDR3 in amino acids: CASRGTYEQYF. CDR3 in DNA: TGTGCCAGCAGGGGTACCTACGAGCAGTACTTC. The chain links TRBV27 to TRBJ2-7; no reliable D call. The ends were cut back, 6 bases at V and 2 bases at J, with 5 bases in the middle. Germline-derived CDR1 and CDR2 are MNHEY and SMNVEV (reference sequence). The CDR3 consists of 11 residues.

For the CDR3, the DNA is TGTGCCTGGAGTGTACTGGGGCAGGCAGGAAACACCATATATTTT. As protein: CAWSVLGQAGNTIYF. This chain uses TRBV30 with TRBJ1-3; D perhaps matches TRBD1 (5 bases). This CDR3 is 15 amino acids long. In germline, CDR1 is GTSNPN, CDR2 SVGIG (reference sequence). The V gene lost 0 bases and the J gene lost 4 bases, with 13 bases spanning the gap.

The chain links TRBV20-1 to TRBJ1-1, with 7 bases aligning to TRBD1. CDR3 size: 12 residues. Germline loops: CDR1 DFQATT, CDR2 SNEGSKA (reference sequence). V lost 1 base to trimming and J lost 7 bases; unmatched junction nucleotides: 3. CDR3 coding DNA: TGCAGTGCTAGAGCCCCAGGGGGTGAAGCTTTCTTT. This sequence encodes CSARAPGGEAFF.

This clonotype is a singleton in its sample. The V gene is TRBV5-4, the J gene TRBJ2-7; D is possibly TRBD1 (6 bases). The V and J ends lost 7 bases and 7 bases respectively, with 18 bases between them. Germline V CDR1 and CDR2: SGHNT, YYREEE (reference sequence). The CDR3 loop spans 13 amino acids. In DNA, the CDR3 is TGTGCCAGCGGGGACATAGGGGTGCGAGAGCAGTACTTC. This sequence encodes CASGDIGVREQYF.

This clonotype is a singleton in its sample. This sequence joins TRBV6-1 and TRBJ1-1; TRBD1 aligns across 7 bases. The CDR3 has 17 amino acids. CDR1 and CDR2 from the germline V gene are MNHNS and SASEGT. After removal of 7 bases from V and 0 bases from J, the junction contained 14 bases not matched to a gene. Here the CDR3 reads CASTPPEGARMNTEAFF. CDR3 nucleotide sequence: TGTGCCAGCACCCCCCCTGAGGGGGCGAGAATGAACACTGAAGCTTTCTTT.

The V and J genes are TRBV5-1 and TRBJ2-5; 7 bases line up with TRBD2. Germline V gives CDR1 SGHRS, CDR2 YFSETQ. With V trimmed by 0 bases and J by 0 bases, 5 bases remained unmatched. This CDR3 is 16 amino acids long. The CDR3 DNA is TGCGCCAGCAGCTTGGGATTGGGGGGGAACCAAGAGACCCAGTACTTC. It codes for CASSLGLGGNQETQYF.

V gene TRBV12-3 or TRBV12-4 combines with J gene TRBJ2-2; D perhaps matches TRBD1 (6 bases). The CDR3 is 16 amino acids. With 5 bases removed from V and 4 bases from J, the gap between germline ends came to 17 bases. The CDR3 bases are TGTGCCAGCAGTGAAACTCCCGGGACAATCACCGGGGAGCTGTTTTTT. This encodes CASSETPGTITGELFF.

The chain uses TRBV25-1 and TRBJ1-1, with TRBD1 as a possible D gene (6 bases). Trimming left V 9 bases short and J 4 bases short, with 15 bases between. Germline assignment: CDR1 MGHDK and CDR2 SYGVNS. CDR3 length: 13 residues. The CDR3 coding sequence is TGTGCCAGTAAGTGGGGGGCAAGCACTGAAGCTTTCTTT. This translates into CASKWGASTEAFF.

The chain combines TRBV5-1 with TRBJ1-2; D gene unclear. From germline, CDR1 is SGHRS and CDR2 YFSETQ. The CDR3 totals 15 residues. V shed 0 bases and J shed 6 bases, with 15 bases lying between them. Written as DNA, the CDR3 is TGCGCCAGCAGCTTGGTTGTAATGGCTAGCGATGGCTACACCTTC. Its protein product is CASSLVVMASDGYTF.

This clonotype was recorded only once. The chain employs TRBV10-3 and TRBJ2-7, with TRBD2 matching 10 bases. The CDR3 loop spans 13 amino acids. Germline assignment: CDR1 ENHRY and CDR2 SYGVKD. Trimming took 10 bases from V and 4 from J; bases not matched to a gene: 7. The CDR3 DNA follows: TGTGCCACTCTTGGACTAGCGGATTACGAGCAGTACTTC. Its protein product is CATLGLADYEQYF.

The chain has TRBV5-1 and TRBJ2-7; D may be TRBD1 (5 bases). The CDR3 is 15 amino acids. V was trimmed by 0 bases and J by 2 bases, leaving 12 bases between them. The germline V gene has CDR1 SGHRS and CDR2 YFSETQ. CDR3: CASSLGQQLTYEQYF. The CDR3, as DNA: TGCGCCAGCAGCTTGGGACAGCAGCTTACCTACGAGCAGTACTTC.

V and J are TRBV2 and TRBJ2-4; D is possibly TRBD1 (5 bases). V lost 2 bases to trimming and J lost 7 bases, with 9 bases between them. Germline CDR1 is SNHLY and CDR2 is FYNNEI. CDR3 length equals 13 residues. DNA of the CDR3: TGTGCCAGCAGTGAATTAGCAGGGAACATTCAGTACTTC. Translation: CASSELAGNIQYF.

The J gene is TRBJ2-7, the V gene TRBV7-3; perhaps D is TRBD1 or TRBD2 (6 bases each). The CDR3 spans 14 residues. Germline-derived CDR1 and CDR2 are SGHTA and FQGTGA. Trimming left V 1 base short and J 6 bases short, with 13 bases between. The DNA of the CDR3 is TGTGCCAGCAGCTTAAATCCCAGGGGAGGCGAGCAGTACTTC. Protein product: CASSLNPRGGEQYF.

The chain has TRBV27 and TRBJ2-3, with D perhaps TRBD2 (5 bases). Germline loops: CDR1 MNHEY, CDR2 SMNVEV (reference sequence). V lost 3 bases to trimming and J lost 5 bases, with 12 bases between them. The CDR3 is 14 amino acids. CDR3 sequence reads: CASSFRGRIDTQYF. The CDR3 nucleotides read TGTGCCAGCAGTTTTAGAGGGAGAATAGATACGCAGTATTTT.

The chain joins TRBV29-1 to TRBJ1-2; TRBD1 is a possible D gene (5 bases). This CDR3 has 15 amino acids. Germline CDR1 and CDR2: SQVTM and ANQGSEA. The ends were cut back, 4 bases at V and 4 bases at J, with 19 bases in the middle. The CDR3 nucleotides read TGCAGCGTTGCCGGGACGCCGGCCTTTGGCTATGGCTACACCTTC. Residues: CSVAGTPAFGYGYTF.

The genes are TRBV4-1 and TRBJ1-5, with D possibly matching TRBD1 (6 bases). V was pared by 0 bases and J by 5 bases, with 14 bases between. The CDR3 covers 16 residues. CDR1 and CDR2 from the germline V gene are MGHRA and YSYEKL. This chain's CDR3 is CASSQDRGQGHQPQHF. In nucleotides, the CDR3 is TGCGCCAGCAGCCAAGATCGAGGGCAGGGGCATCAGCCCCAGCATTTT.

The chain links TRBV15 to TRBJ1-2; D might be TRBD1 (5 bases). This CDR3 contains 13 residues. Germline V gives CDR1 LNHNV, CDR2 YYDKDF (reference sequence). The V end lost 3 bases, the J end lost 6 bases, and 11 bases lay between the germline ends. CDR3 loop: CATSSRGRDGYTF. In DNA form, the CDR3 reads TGTGCCACCAGCAGTAGGGGAAGAGATGGCTACACCTTC.